The sequence of this TCR beta chain was determined in a study of regulatory T cells in long-lasting Graves disease. Time point specified: persistent/refractory GD, antithyroid drugs over 5 years with positive TRAb. Extracted RNA from PBMCs served as the source of the TCR library. Library construction for TCR beta used iRepertoire HTBI primers and Arm-PCR of CDR3 regions. TCRdb reanalysed the multiplex PCR reads using MiXCR and keeps one entry per CDR3 protein. The table has 650,000 to 700,000 distinct CDR3 sequences, 25% to 35% seen once. This clonotype was detected a few times. Its matching antigen is unknown. The CDR3 is made up of 13 amino acids. CDR1 is ENHRY, CDR2 SYGVKD, per germline. J was trimmed by 3 bases and V by 6 bases; bases with no gene match: 3. Study-wide results and limits: TCR diversity in persistent Graves' patients was below that of newly diagnosed ones.

Sequenced here: peripheral blood mononuclear cells (PBMCs), sampled when the disease was refractory, from a patient treated with antithyroid drugs. The sequence was collected from a female donor with Graves disease. The rearrangement links TRBV10-3 to TRBJ2-5; 8 bases agree with TRBD1. CDR3 coding DNA: TGTGCCATCAGCAAACAGGGGGAAGAGACCCAGTACTTC. It translates to CAISKQGEETQYF.